These 26 T cell receptor beta chains were sequenced from one sample in a study of shared clonotypes between healthy human individuals. Profiled with immunoSEQ multiplex PCR; TCRdb holds only in-frame clones, not every one. This sample has some 660,000 clones; 55% to 85% occur once, and the top ten carry around 1.8%. Sequencing was done on a sample of memory CD4+ T cells sorted from blood. Subset defined: CD45RA-negative fraction. The receptors originated from a woman in her thirties in good health.

This chain links TRBV5-1 with TRBJ1-5; possible D gene TRBD1, 6 bases. V lost 4 bases and J 6 bases, leaving 17 bases between the germline ends. Germline assignment: CDR1 SGHRS and CDR2 YFSETQ. The CDR3 runs 15 residues. The CDR3 reads CASSPSGGRGQPQHF. The CDR3 DNA is TGCGCCAGCAGCCCGAGCGGGGGGCGCGGTCAGCCCCAGCATTTT.

The V and J genes are TRBV11-3 and TRBJ1-1, with TRBD1 matching 7 bases. CDR1 SGHNT and CDR2 YENEEA come from the germline V gene. V shed 4 bases and J 4 bases; nucleotides not matched to a gene: 3. The CDR3 sequence is 13 residues long. The CDR3 loop is CASSYRGGTEAFF. The DNA for the CDR3 is TGTGCCAGCAGCTACAGGGGCGGCACTGAAGCTTTCTTT.

This chain uses TRBV6-1 with TRBJ2-7, with 8 bases fitting TRBD1. The V gene end was trimmed by 0 bases and the J gene end by 5 bases; junction bases not matched to a gene: 6. Germline loops: CDR1 MNHNS, CDR2 SASEGT. The CDR3 length is 15 residues. CDR3 residues: CASSEARTGLNEQYF. The DNA for the CDR3 is TGTGCCAGCAGTGAAGCCAGGACAGGGTTAAACGAGCAGTACTTC.

This clone was counted only a few times. Other DNA sequences of this sample code for an identical CDR3. This chain joins TRBV7-9 and TRBJ2-7; D not certain. Per germline, CDR1 SEHNR and CDR2 FQNEAQ (reference sequence). The CDR3 runs to 13 residues. V was cut by 5 bases and J by 4 bases, with 12 bases left in between. CDR3 DNA: TGTGCCAGCAGCCTCCCTGGGCCTTACGAGCAGTACTTC. Translation: CASSLPGPYEQYF. Filled out from reference TRBV7-9 and TRBJ2-7, the complete variable domain reads DTGVSQNPRHKITKRGQNVTFRCDPISEHNRLYWYRQTLGQGPEFLTYFQNEAQLEKSRLLSDRFSAERPKGSFSTLEIQRTEQGDSAMYLCASSLPGPYEQYFGPGTRLTVT.

V and J are TRBV6-6 and TRBJ1-4, with D hard to call. CDR1 and CDR2 (germline): MNHNY, SVGAGI (reference sequence). This CDR3 is 15 amino acids long. Trimming left V 5 bases short and J 0 bases short, with 10 bases between. CDR3 coding DNA: TGTGCCAGCAGTCCCTCGGAAGCAACTAATGAAAAACTGTTTTTT. Protein product: CASSPSEATNEKLFF.

J is TRBJ2-1 and V is TRBV19; D could derive from TRBD1 or TRBD2 (6 bases each). The CDR3 covers 14 residues. The V gene lost 7 bases and the J gene lost 8 bases, with 18 bases spanning the gap. From germline, CDR1 is LNHDA and CDR2 SQIVND (reference sequence). CDR3 in DNA: TGTGCCAGTAACCCCTGGATCGGGGGCGATGAGCAGTTCTTC. This sequence encodes CASNPWIGGDEQFF.

V usage is TRBV29-1 and J usage is TRBJ2-3; TRBD1 matches at 8 bases. The CDR3 extends over 14 amino acids. With V trimmed by 5 bases and J by 5 bases, 9 bases remained unmatched. From germline, CDR1 is SQVTM and CDR2 ANQGSEA. In nucleotides, the CDR3 is TGCAGCGTTTTCTACCAGGGGGCGCGAGATACGCAGTATTTT. This codes for CSVFYQGARDTQYF.

This clone was detected once. The CDR3: CASSVTEQGGTEAFF. The CDR3, as DNA: TGTGCCAGCAGCGTAACCGAACAGGGTGGCACTGAAGCTTTCTTT. The chain is built from TRBV9 and TRBJ1-1, with a weak D call TRBD1 (6 bases). CDR1 SGDLS and CDR2 YYNGEE come from the germline V gene. Trimming took off 1 base at V and 4 bases at J, with 14 bases between the two ends. There are 15 residues in the CDR3.

The chain links TRBV6-1 to TRBJ1-5; 7 positions agree with TRBD1. Trimming cost V 8 bases and J 3 bases; bases outside gene matches: 4. The length of the CDR3 is 13 residues. Germline V CDR1 and CDR2: MNHNS, SASEGT. CDR3 bases: TGTGCCAGCCACAGGGGTTACAATCAGCCCCAGCATTTT. Protein sequence: CASHRGYNQPQHF.

The rearrangement joins TRBV9 to TRBJ2-2, with 8 nucleotides matching TRBD1. The length of the CDR3 is 15 residues. Per germline, CDR1 SGDLS and CDR2 YYNGEE. Unmatched junction bases numbered 8, after V lost 4 bases and J lost 6 bases. The CDR3 protein is CASSPSDREAGELFF. The CDR3, as DNA: TGTGCCAGCAGCCCCTCGGACAGGGAGGCCGGGGAGCTGTTTTTT.

CDR3 sequence: CASGRGQGDHEQFF. The CDR3 region has the DNA TGTGCCAGCGGACGGGGACAGGGGGACCATGAGCAGTTCTTC. The chain has TRBV27 and TRBJ2-1; 11 positions match TRBD1. With 8 bases clipped from V and 8 bases from J, the junction kept 8 bases outside the gene matches. This CDR3 comprises 14 residues. Germline V gene data show CDR1 as MNHEY and CDR2 as SMNVEV (reference sequence).

This chain links TRBV2 with TRBJ2-1, with D possibly matching TRBD2 (6 bases). Germline CDR1 and CDR2: SNHLY and FYNNEI. The germline V and J ends were trimmed by 7 bases and 2 bases, with 12 bases remaining between them. The length of the CDR3 is 14 residues. The CDR3, as DNA: TGTGCCAGCAAGCGACGGGAGACCTACAATGAGCAGTTCTTC. Amino acid sequence: CASKRRETYNEQFF.

V is TRBV18 and J is TRBJ1-3; 9 positions agree with TRBD1. The germline gives CDR1 KGHSH, CDR2 LQKENI. The J segment lost 0 bases and the V segment lost 6 bases, leaving 6 bases of the junction unmatched. This CDR3 region has 16 residues. DNA for the CDR3: TGTGCCAGCTCGCGCGACAGGGGGAGCTCTGGAAACACCATATATTTT. Translated: CASSRDRGSSGNTIYF.

The chain is built from TRBV12-1 and TRBJ2-1; the table's D call TRBD2 went unverified against the DNA. TRBV12-1 is tagged as a pseudogene. The CDR3 loop spans 18 amino acids. The CDR3 nucleotides read TGTGCCAGCAGCTTTGGTCCGGGACTAGCGGGAGTAGGGTATGAGCAGTTCTTC. Amino acids: CASSFGPGLAGVGYEQFF.

This clone was picked up many times. The chain recombines TRBV19 with TRBJ2-1; D gene ambiguous. The CDR3 totals 12 residues. Trimming took 6 bases from V and 8 from J, leaving 11 bases between them. The germline gives CDR1 LNHDA, CDR2 SQIVND (reference sequence). In DNA, the CDR3 is TGTGCCAGTAGCCGAAATGCGGATGAGCAGTTCTTC. This encodes CASSRNADEQFF.

The V call is TRBV6-5, the J call TRBJ2-7; 9 bases fit TRBD2. Germline values: CDR1 MNHEY, CDR2 SVGAGI. The CDR3 consists of 15 residues. The J segment lost 0 bases and the V segment lost 4 bases, leaving 4 bases of the junction unmatched. Written as DNA, the CDR3 is TGTGCCAGCAGTTCGACTAGCGGCCCCTCCTACGAGCAGTACTTC. Translated: CASSSTSGPSYEQYF.

CDR3 region: CASSWKYITGELFF. Written as DNA, the CDR3 is TGTGCCAGCAGCTGGAAATATATTACCGGGGAGCTGTTTTTT. The genes are TRBV5-6 and TRBJ2-2, with D unclear. This CDR3 has 14 amino acids. Germline V gene data show CDR1 as SGHDT and CDR2 as YYEEEE. V lost 3 bases, J lost 5 bases, and 11 bases lay in between.

The rearrangement joins TRBV6-5 to TRBJ2-3; TRBD2 might be the D (5 bases). V was pared by 0 bases and J by 3 bases, with 10 bases between. CDR3 length equals 15 residues. Germline V gene sequence: CDR1 MNHEY, CDR2 SVGAGI. In DNA, the CDR3 is TGTGCCAGCAGTTACTCAGATCCGGGGACAGATACGCAGTATTTT. This sequence encodes CASSYSDPGTDTQYF.

Comments on this clone: Additional DNA sequences in this sample encode the identical CDR3. This chain connects TRBV25-1 to TRBJ2-7; no clear D. Trimming took off 5 bases at V and 1 base at J, with 6 bases between the two ends. Germline values: CDR1 MGHDK, CDR2 SYGVNS. The CDR3 runs to 12 residues. CDR3 amino acids: CASSRGSYEQYF. Written as DNA, the CDR3 is TGTGCCAGCAGTCGAGGATCCTACGAGCAGTACTTC.

The chain couples TRBV27 to TRBJ2-6; D is uncertain. Germline V gene data show CDR1 as MNHEY and CDR2 as SMNVEV (reference sequence). V was trimmed by 0 bases and J by 0 bases, leaving 18 bases between them. CDR3 length equals 20 residues. The DNA of the CDR3 is TGTGCCAGCAGTTTATCCCGCCCGACGCCAGCGAGCTCTGGGGCCAACGTCCTGACTTTC. Protein: CASSLSRPTPASSGANVLTF.

The gene calls are TRBV27 and TRBJ2-1, with 11 bases lining up with TRBD2. The ends lost 8 bases at V and 5 bases at J; junction bases unmatched: 11. There are 16 residues in the CDR3. Per germline, CDR1 MNHEY and CDR2 SMNVEV (reference sequence). This chain's CDR3 is CASFSYSGRADNEQFF. The DNA of the CDR3 is TGTGCCAGCTTCTCATATAGCGGGAGGGCCGACAATGAGCAGTTCTTC.

The chain links TRBV19 to TRBJ2-7, with TRBD2 matching 8 bases. In germline, CDR1 is LNHDA, CDR2 SQIVND (reference sequence). Germline trimming cut 2 bases from V and 0 bases from J; bases unmatched to any gene: 12. The CDR3 runs 18 residues. The CDR3 here is CASSIPDPRLASSYEQYF. The DNA for the CDR3 is TGTGCCAGTAGTATACCCGACCCAAGACTAGCGTCCTCCTACGAGCAGTACTTC.

The table lists this clone with a count of one. The J gene is TRBJ2-3, the V gene TRBV7-9; no clear D. The V end was cut by 5 bases, the J end by 1 base, with 7 bases between. This CDR3 is 13 amino acids long. Germline V lookup: CDR1 SEHNR, CDR2 FQNEAQ (reference sequence). CDR3: CASSRVGTDTQYF. The CDR3 DNA sequence: TGTGCCAGCAGCCGTGTGGGCACAGATACGCAGTATTTT.

The rearrangement uses TRBV5-1 and TRBJ2-2, with 8 bases lining up with TRBD2. The CDR3 covers 17 residues. CDR1 and CDR2 from the germline V gene are SGHRS and YFSETQ. With V trimmed by 6 bases and J by 1 base, 11 bases remained unmatched. The CDR3 is CASTVAGQSKNTGELFF. The CDR3 bases are TGCGCCAGCACGGTAGCGGGACAATCCAAGAACACCGGGGAGCTGTTTTTT.

This rearrangement joins TRBV2 to TRBJ2-2; no clear D gene. The V end was cut by 6 bases, the J end by 0 bases, with 8 bases between. Germline loops: CDR1 SNHLY, CDR2 FYNNEI. The CDR3 runs to 14 residues. The CDR3 coding sequence is TGTGCCAGCAGCTATGGAGCGAACACCGGGGAGCTGTTTTTT. The encoded protein is CASSYGANTGELFF.

The chain joins TRBV6-6 to TRBJ1-6; D perhaps matches TRBD1 (5 bases). The CDR3 spans 15 residues. Between the trimmed V and J ends, which lost 1 base and 7 bases, there was a span of 11 bases. CDR1 and CDR2 (germline): MNHNY, SVGAGI (reference sequence). CDR3 region: CASSYYGASNSPLHF. In DNA, the CDR3 is TGTGCCAGCAGTTACTACGGGGCCTCAAATTCACCCCTCCACTTT.